This is a list of T cell receptor beta chains from one sample in a study of blood T cell repertoires in COVID-19. The protocol was immunoSEQ multiplex PCR, while the TCRdb copy is restricted to in-frame clones and leaves out a portion. Counted here are hundreds of thousands of clones, 80% to 90% occurring once; the ten biggest clones make up around 6%. Input material: peripheral blood. The source of these receptors is a man at least 80 years old with acute or convalescent COVID-19. CDR3s include the opening cysteine and the closing phenylalanine or tryptophan. Fields, in order: V gene, clone size, D gene, J gene, CDR3 DNA, CDR3 protein. D genes are given only for firm matches. Size is stated for part of the rows, as once, few or many counts, or as a class when the clone is expanded.

>TRBV5-1|few|NA|TRBJ1-2
TGCGCCAGCTCCATGGAGGGAGTAGATGGCTACACCTTC
CASSMEGVDGYTF
>TRBV2|NA|TRBD1|TRBJ1-2
TGTGCCAGCAGGGGGGACAGGGTGGGCTATGGCTACACCTTC
CASRGDRVGYGYTF
>TRBV4-1|few|TRBD1|TRBJ1-4
TGCGCCAGCAGTCGACAGGGGGCAGGAACTAATGAAAAACTGTTTTTT
CASSRQGAGTNEKLFF
>TRBV5-8|NA|TRBD1|TRBJ1-2
TGTGCCAGCAGCTTGTTACAGGGGGCCGGTGGCTACACCTTC
CASSLLQGAGGYTF
>TRBV28|NA|NA|TRBJ2-2
TGTGCCAGCACCATAGGGGGAATCAACACCGGGGAGCTGTTTTTT
CASTIGGINTGELFF
>TRBV5-1|few|NA|TRBJ2-5
TGCGCCAGCAGCTTATCACAGTTCAGCGAGACCCAGTACTTC
CASSLSQFSETQYF
>TRBV27|NA|NA|TRBJ2-7
TGTGCCAGCAACAGCATCTACGAGCAGTACTTC
CASNSIYEQYF
>TRBV6-5|NA|TRBD2|TRBJ2-7
TGTGCCAGCAGGAGAGGCGGGAGTGAAGACGAGCAGTACTTC
CASRRGGSEDEQYF
>TRBV5-1|NA|TRBD2|TRBJ2-3
TGCGCCAGCAGAGACTTGGCGGCGGGAGGTGACACGCAGTATTTT
CASRDLAAGGDTQYF
>TRBV20-1|few|TRBD1|TRBJ1-5
TGCAGTGCTAGTTCCGGGACAGGGAGTGGTCAGCCCCAGCATTTT
CSASSGTGSGQPQHF
>TRBV6-5|once|NA|TRBJ1-1
TGTGCCAGCAATCCTTTCCCGAACACTGAAGCTTTCTTT
CASNPFPNTEAFF
>TRBV29-1|NA|NA|TRBJ1-4
TGCAGCGCTCTAGACCAAAAACTGTTTTTT
CSALDQKLFF
>TRBV6-5|NA|TRBD2|TRBJ2-1
TGTGCCAGCGGACTAGCGAACTACAATGAGCAGTTCTTC
CASGLANYNEQFF
>TRBV5-1|NA|TRBD1|TRBJ1-4
TGCGCCAGCAGCTTAACAGGGGAGAATGAAAAACTGTTTTTT
CASSLTGENEKLFF
>TRBV5-1|few|NA|TRBJ1-1
TGCGCCAGCAGCGCAGGAGGTATGGGTACTGAAGCTTTCTTT
CASSAGGMGTEAFF
>TRBV5-1|few|TRBD2|TRBJ2-2
TGCGCCAGCAGCTTGACTAGCGGGGGGCCGGGGAGCACCGGGGAGCTGTTTTTT
CASSLTSGGPGSTGELFF
>TRBV4-2|NA|TRBD2|TRBJ2-3
TGTGCCAGCAGCCAAGGAGAAAGCGGGAGGACAGATACGCAGTATTTT
CASSQGESGRTDTQYF
>TRBV27|few|TRBD2|TRBJ2-5
TGTGCCAGCAGGGGACTAGCGGGAGGGGCGGAGACCCAGTACTTC
CASRGLAGGAETQYF
>TRBV5-4|NA|TRBD1|TRBJ1-1
TGTGCCAGCAGCTTTCAGGGGGTGAACACTGAAGCTTTCTTT
CASSFQGVNTEAFF
>TRBV10-3|NA|NA|TRBJ2-1
TGTGCCATCAGCTCGGCAGCTAGCTCCTACAATGAGCAGTTCTTC
CAISSAASSYNEQFF
>TRBV15|NA|NA|TRBJ1-4
TGTGCCACCAGCAGAACACAGGGAACTAATGAAAAACTGTTTTTT
CATSRTQGTNEKLFF
>TRBV18|NA|TRBD1|TRBJ1-6
TGTGCCAGCTCTTCGACAGGGGGTAGTAATTCACCCCTCCACTTT
CASSSTGGSNSPLHF
>TRBV28|NA|TRBD2|TRBJ2-5
TGTGCCAGCAGAAAGGGACTAGCGGGGTCGGAGACCCAGTACTTC
CASRKGLAGSETQYF
>TRBV23-1|few|NA|TRBJ1-4
TGCGCCAGCAGTCTGCGGGACCCCGGGGCTAATGAAAAACTGTTTTTT
CASSLRDPGANEKLFF
>TRBV5-1|NA|TRBD2|TRBJ2-1
TGCGCCAGCGGGGCGGGAGTGGGGTATGAGCAGTTCTTC
CASGAGVGYEQFF
>TRBV19|NA|TRBD1|TRBJ1-5
TGTGCCAGTAGACACCGGGACAGAAATCAGCCCCAGCATTTT
CASRHRDRNQPQHF
>TRBV18|NA|TRBD2|TRBJ2-5
TGTGCCAGCTCACTGGGACTAGCGGGAGAGGTGACCCAGTACTTC
CASSLGLAGEVTQYF